The subject of this entry is one T cell receptor (beta chain). Its specificity is unknown. These data originate in a study of cytomegalovirus exposure and HLA in healthy donors. While the first cohort had hundreds of subjects, the donors belonged to the separate validation cohort of over a hundred subjects. Using immunoSEQ multiplex PCR, the repertoire was profiled, and TCRdb retains in-frame clones only, with some absent. The sample has around 130,000 clones, approximately 89% seen once. Overall study findings and caveats: Many donors carried some public TCRs, although rarity characterized most TCR sequences. Cytomegalovirus association was listed for 164 TCR beta chains. Reportedly, cytomegalovirus status was diagnosed with high sensitivity and specificity.

Germline loops: CDR1 MNHEY, CDR2 SMNVEV (reference sequence). The CDR3 has 15 amino acids. V dropped 3 bases and J dropped 9; count of bases not matched to a gene: 9. This sequence joins TRBV27 and TRBJ2-3; 10 positions agree with TRBD2. Sequenced sample: PBMCs. The source of this sequence is a man in his thirties or forties in good health and CMV-seronegative. CDR3 loop: CASSFQRGGTRTQYF. CDR3 nucleotides: TGTGCCAGCAGTTTCCAGCGGGGGGGAACTAGGACGCAGTATTTT.